The 18 T cell receptor beta chains presented below share a single source sample, sequenced in a study of blood T cells in healthy people across ages. Together with a sample-barcoded 5' primer, a J-beta primer mix was included in a second PCR lasting about 7 to 11 cycles. TCRdb reanalysed the 5' RACE reads using MiXCR and keeps one entry per CDR3 protein. This table has about 1.6 million distinct CDR3 sequences, about 31% appearing once. Sequenced material: blood. The receptors were gathered from a woman in her 30s in good health.

In this sample, this clonotype turned up a few times. The genes are TRBV6-1 and TRBJ2-7; tentative D call: TRBD2 (5 bases). The length of the CDR3 is 14 residues. The germline gives CDR1 MNHNS, CDR2 SASEGT. Trimming pared 6 bases from V and 1 base from J, leaving 13 bases between. The CDR3 sequence is CASRDLGVSYEQYF. The DNA for the CDR3 is TGTGCCAGCAGAGATTTGGGAGTGTCCTACGAGCAGTACTTC.

J is TRBJ1-2 and V is TRBV20-1, with 8 bases matching TRBD1. The CDR3 runs 15 residues. Unmatched junction bases numbered 10, after V lost 4 bases and J lost 3 bases. CDR1 DFQATT and CDR2 SNEGSKA come from the germline V gene (reference sequence). The CDR3 DNA reads as TGCAGTGCTACTGGACAGGGAGCCTCCTACTATGGCTACACCTTC. Protein sequence: CSATGQGASYYGYTF.

About this clonotype: Just one base apart from a much larger clone, this may be a read error. The V call is TRBV27, the J call TRBJ2-7, with TRBD2 matching over 11 bases. Germline V CDR1 and CDR2: MNHEY, SMNVEV (reference sequence). The CDR3 extends over 15 amino acids. V dropped 5 bases and J dropped 4; count of bases not matched to a gene: 7. The CDR3 nucleotides read TGTGCCAGCAGTATGGCAGGGACTAGCGGTTACGAGCAGTACTTC. Its translation is CASSMAGTSGYEQYF.

This clonotype appeared a few times. The chain has TRBV18 and TRBJ2-5; no definite D call. The V and J ends lost 6 bases and 11 bases respectively, with 22 bases between them. The germline V gene encodes CDR1 KGHSH and CDR2 LQKENI. CDR3 size: 14 residues. CDR3 DNA: TGTGCCAGCTCGGCGGACCTAATGGAGAATGAGCAGTACTTC. Residues: CASSADLMENEQYF. Full variable domain (outside the CDR3, taken from reference TRBV18 and TRBJ2-5): NAGVMQNPRHLVRRRGQEARLRCSPMKGHSHVYWYRQLPEEGLKFMVYLQKENIIDESGMPKERFSAEFPKEGPSILRIQQVVRGDSAAYFCASSADLMENEQYFGPGTRLLVL.

This chain joins TRBV7-2 and TRBJ1-2, with 8 bases aligning to TRBD1. V dropped 4 bases and J dropped 3; count of bases not matched to a gene: 7. Germline CDR1 reads SGHTA; CDR2 reads FQGNSA. The CDR3 runs 15 residues. The CDR3: CASSWQWTGYYGYTF. In DNA form, the CDR3 reads TGTGCCAGCAGCTGGCAGTGGACAGGGTACTATGGCTACACCTTC.

In this sample, this clonotype turned up a few times. The chain joins TRBV20-1 to TRBJ2-7, with D tentatively TRBD2 (7 bases). CDR3 length: 15 amino acids. Germline-derived CDR1 and CDR2 are DFQATT and SNEGSKA (reference sequence). Trimming shortened V by 4 bases and J by 2 bases, and 18 bases separated the two germline ends. The CDR3 reads CSATGGGAGPYEQYF. The CDR3 DNA reads TGCAGTGCTACTGGAGGGGGGGCGGGTCCCTACGAGCAGTACTTC.

In the case of this clonotype: Mismatch with germline at one junction end may stem from a read error. V gene TRBV6-6 combines with J gene TRBJ2-3, with 10 bases aligning to TRBD2. CDR3 length: 16 amino acids. Germline-derived CDR1 and CDR2 are MNHNY and SVGAGI (reference sequence). CDR3 sequence reads: CASSSGAGGHQDTQYF. CDR3 sequence (DNA): TGTGCTAGCAGTTCTGGAGCGGGGGGGCATCAAGATACGCAGTATTTT.

This chain joins TRBV27 and TRBJ1-1, with unresolved D. V was pared by 1 base and J by 2 bases, with 5 bases between. The CDR3 covers 13 residues. Germline loops: CDR1 MNHEY, CDR2 SMNVEV (reference sequence). The CDR3 region is CASSLLPNTEAFF. The CDR3 DNA follows: TGTGCCAGCAGTTTATTGCCCAACACTGAAGCTTTCTTT.

This clonotype was picked up a small number of times. Here the CDR3 reads CASSVEGQLPNEQFF. The CDR3 DNA sequence: TGTGCCAGCAGCGTTGAGGGACAGCTGCCCAATGAGCAGTTCTTC. The chain links TRBV9 to TRBJ2-1; 7 bases fit TRBD1. The germline gives CDR1 SGDLS, CDR2 YYNGEE. The ends lost 2 bases at V and 6 bases at J; junction bases unmatched: 8. The CDR3 length is 15 residues.

In this sample, this clonotype turned up a few times. CDR3: CASRIAGGEETQYF. The CDR3 DNA reads as TGCGCCAGCAGAATAGCGGGGGGCGAAGAGACCCAGTACTTC. This chain joins TRBV5-1 and TRBJ2-5; the match to TRBD2 covers 10 bases. Per the germline V gene, CDR1 is SGHRS and CDR2 is YFSETQ. The trim removed 5 bases at V and 3 bases at J, leaving 4 bases unmatched. The CDR3 is made up of 14 amino acids.

The rearrangement links TRBV7-6 to TRBJ2-7, with 14 bases that match TRBD2. Germline V lookup: CDR1 SGHVS, CDR2 FNYEAQ. After removal of 0 bases from V and 5 bases from J, the junction contained 3 bases not matched to a gene. The length of the CDR3 is 16 residues. CDR3 in amino acids: CASSLAGTSGSHEQYF. The CDR3 nucleotides are TGTGCCAGCAGCTTAGCAGGGACTAGCGGGAGCCACGAGCAGTACTTC.

This clonotype turned up a few times. CDR3 coding DNA: TGTGCCAGCAGGGTCAGGGGGAAAGATGGCTACACCTTC. Translation gives CASRVRGKDGYTF. This sequence joins TRBV6-6 and TRBJ1-2; 7 bases map to TRBD1. With V trimmed by 6 bases and J by 6 bases, 7 bases remained unmatched. Germline V gene sequence: CDR1 MNHNY, CDR2 SVGAGI (reference sequence). The CDR3 consists of 13 residues.

The table lists this clonotype with a few counts. The chain is built from TRBV3-1 and TRBJ2-5; D is unclear. Trimming left V 4 bases short and J 1 base short, with 10 bases between. Germline CDR1 and CDR2: LGHDT and YNNKEL (reference sequence). The CDR3 has 14 amino acids. CDR3 region: CASSLNGPQETQYF. The CDR3 nucleotides are TGTGCCAGCAGCCTCAACGGTCCCCAAGAGACCCAGTACTTC.

In this sample, this clonotype turned up a few times. The rearrangement joins TRBV6-1 to TRBJ2-1, with 7 bases matching TRBD1. V trimming: 4 bases; J trimming: 0 bases; junction bases outside the gene matches: 3. This CDR3 spans 15 amino acids. Per germline, CDR1 MNHNS and CDR2 SASEGT. CDR3 protein: CASSGPGGSYNEQFF. The CDR3 coding sequence is TGTGCCAGCAGTGGGCCAGGGGGCTCCTACAATGAGCAGTTCTTC.

This clonotype was counted at least ten times. The V call is TRBV29-1, the J call TRBJ2-4; 7 bases fit TRBD2. The CDR3 is 11 amino acids. Trimming at V came to 6 bases and at J to 14 bases, leaving 10 bases not matched to a gene. In germline, CDR1 is SQVTM, CDR2 ANQGSEA. CDR3: CSVVRGGTKYF. The CDR3 DNA reads TGCAGCGTCGTTCGGGGTGGGACTAAGTACTTC.

This clonotype was counted between two and nine times. CDR3 in DNA: TGTGCCAGCAGCTTCGGCAGGATAGCGGGGGATACGCAGTATTTT. Protein: CASSFGRIAGDTQYF. The rearrangement uses TRBV7-2 and TRBJ2-3; 8 positions match TRBD2. The CDR3 length is 15 residues. Germline V gene data show CDR1 as SGHTA and CDR2 as FQGNSA. V dropped 3 bases and J dropped 6; count of bases not matched to a gene: 8.

This clonotype has ten or more counts. The rearrangement uses TRBV3-1 and TRBJ2-7, with TRBD1 identical over 7 bases. The germline gives CDR1 LGHDT, CDR2 YNNKEL (reference sequence). The trim removed 3 bases at V and 2 bases at J, leaving 1 base unmatched. The CDR3 has 13 amino acids. DNA for the CDR3: TGTGCCAGCAGCCAGGGGACAGCCTACGAGCAGTACTTC. Its protein product is CASSQGTAYEQYF.

The chain recombines TRBV2 with TRBJ2-7; D is perhaps TRBD2 (6 bases). Germline V gene lookup returns CDR1 SNHLY and CDR2 FYNNEI. The V end lost 5 bases, the J end lost 5 bases, and 16 bases lay between the germline ends. CDR3 size: 14 residues. CDR3 protein: CASSRRGGEDEQYF. CDR3 bases: TGTGCCAGCAGTAGAAGGGGTGGGGAGGACGAGCAGTACTTC.